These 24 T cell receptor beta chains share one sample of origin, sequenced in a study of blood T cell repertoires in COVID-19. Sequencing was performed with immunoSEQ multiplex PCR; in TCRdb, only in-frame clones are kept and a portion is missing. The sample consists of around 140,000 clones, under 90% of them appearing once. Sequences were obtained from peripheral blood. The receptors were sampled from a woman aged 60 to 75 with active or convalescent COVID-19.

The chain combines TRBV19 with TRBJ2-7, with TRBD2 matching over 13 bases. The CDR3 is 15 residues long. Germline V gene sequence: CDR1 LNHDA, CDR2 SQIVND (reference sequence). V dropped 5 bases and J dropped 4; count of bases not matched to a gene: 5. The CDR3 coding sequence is TGTGCCAGTAGTGGACTAGCGGGAGCCATGTACGAGCAGTACTTC. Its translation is CASSGLAGAMYEQYF.

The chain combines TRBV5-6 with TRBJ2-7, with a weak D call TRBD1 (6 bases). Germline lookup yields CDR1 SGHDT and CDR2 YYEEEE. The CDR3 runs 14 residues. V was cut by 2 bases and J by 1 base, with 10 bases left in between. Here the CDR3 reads CASSFQGISYEQYF. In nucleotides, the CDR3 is TGTGCCAGCAGCTTCCAGGGGATTTCCTACGAGCAGTACTTC.

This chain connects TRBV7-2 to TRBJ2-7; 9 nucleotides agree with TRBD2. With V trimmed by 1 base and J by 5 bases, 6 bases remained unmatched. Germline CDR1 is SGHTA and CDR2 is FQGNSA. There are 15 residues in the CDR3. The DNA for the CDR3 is TGTGCCAGCAGCTTAGAGCTAGCGGGAAGGAACGAGCAGTACTTC. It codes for CASSLELAGRNEQYF.

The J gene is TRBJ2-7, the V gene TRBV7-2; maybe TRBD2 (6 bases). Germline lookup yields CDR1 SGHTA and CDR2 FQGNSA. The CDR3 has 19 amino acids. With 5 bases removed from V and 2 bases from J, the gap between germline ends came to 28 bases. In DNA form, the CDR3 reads TGTGCCAGCAGCCCCCAGACTAGTTCTCCCACGAATTTACCCTACGAGCAGTACTTC. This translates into CASSPQTSSPTNLPYEQYF.

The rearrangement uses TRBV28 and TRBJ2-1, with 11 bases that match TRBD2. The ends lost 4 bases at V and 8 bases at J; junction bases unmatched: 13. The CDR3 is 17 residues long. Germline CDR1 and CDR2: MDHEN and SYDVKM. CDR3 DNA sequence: TGTGCCAGCAGTTACCCGATAGCGGGGGGGCTTGGAGATGAGCAGTTCTTC. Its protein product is CASSYPIAGGLGDEQFF.

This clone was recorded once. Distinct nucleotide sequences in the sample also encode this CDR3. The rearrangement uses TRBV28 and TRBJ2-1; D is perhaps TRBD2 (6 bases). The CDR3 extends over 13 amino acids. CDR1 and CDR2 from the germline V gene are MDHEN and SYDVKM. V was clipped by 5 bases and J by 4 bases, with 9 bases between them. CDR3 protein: CASSPGTYNEQFF. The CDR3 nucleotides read TGTGCCAGCAGTCCCGGGACTTACAATGAGCAGTTCTTC.

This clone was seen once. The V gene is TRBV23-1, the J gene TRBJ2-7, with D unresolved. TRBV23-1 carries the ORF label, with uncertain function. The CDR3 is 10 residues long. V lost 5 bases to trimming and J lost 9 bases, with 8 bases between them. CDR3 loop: CASSECGQYF. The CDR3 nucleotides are TGCGCCAGCAGTGAGTGTGGGCAGTACTTC.

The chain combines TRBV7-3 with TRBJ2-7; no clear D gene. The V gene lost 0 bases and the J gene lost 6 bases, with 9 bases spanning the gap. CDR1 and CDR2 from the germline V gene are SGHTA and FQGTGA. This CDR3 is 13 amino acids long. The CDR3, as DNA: TGTGCCAGCAGCTTAACCCCATCCGGCGAGCAGTACTTC. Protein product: CASSLTPSGEQYF.

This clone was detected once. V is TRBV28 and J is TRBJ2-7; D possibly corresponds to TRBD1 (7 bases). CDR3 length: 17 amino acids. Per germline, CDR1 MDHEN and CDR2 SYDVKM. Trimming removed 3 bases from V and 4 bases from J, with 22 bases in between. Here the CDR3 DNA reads TGTGCCAGCAGTTTTTCCTCCCCACGACAGGGAGGTTACGAGCAGTACTTC. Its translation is CASSFSSPRQGGYEQYF. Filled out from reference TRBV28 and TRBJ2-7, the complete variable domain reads DVKVTQSSRYLVKRTGEKVFLECVQDMDHENMFWYRQDPGLGLRLIYFSYDVKMKEKGDIPEGYSVSREKKERFSLILESASTNQTSMYLCASSFSSPRQGGYEQYFGPGTRLTVT.

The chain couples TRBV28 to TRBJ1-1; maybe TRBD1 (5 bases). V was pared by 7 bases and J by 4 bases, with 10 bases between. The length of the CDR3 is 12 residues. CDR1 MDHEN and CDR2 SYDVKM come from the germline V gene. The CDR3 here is CASIGASTEAFF. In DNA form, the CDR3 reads TGTGCCAGCATTGGGGCGAGCACTGAAGCTTTCTTT.

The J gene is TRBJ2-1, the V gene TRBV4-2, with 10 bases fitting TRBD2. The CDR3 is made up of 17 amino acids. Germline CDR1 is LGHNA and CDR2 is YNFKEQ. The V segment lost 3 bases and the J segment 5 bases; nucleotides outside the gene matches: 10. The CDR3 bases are TGTGCCAGCAGCCAGGAACATATAGCGGGAGGTCACAATGAGCAGTTCTTC. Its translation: CASSQEHIAGGHNEQFF.

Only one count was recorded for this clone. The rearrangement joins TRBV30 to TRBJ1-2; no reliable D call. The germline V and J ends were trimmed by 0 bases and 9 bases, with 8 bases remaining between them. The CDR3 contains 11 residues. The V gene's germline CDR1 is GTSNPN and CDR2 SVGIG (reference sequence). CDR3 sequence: CAWSVLRSYTF. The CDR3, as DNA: TGTGCCTGGAGTGTACTACGGAGCTACACCTTC.

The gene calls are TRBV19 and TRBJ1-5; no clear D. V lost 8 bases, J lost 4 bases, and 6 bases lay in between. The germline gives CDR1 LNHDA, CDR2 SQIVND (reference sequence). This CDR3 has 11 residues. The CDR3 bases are TGTGCCAGTGGAGTTAATCAGCCCCAGCATTTT. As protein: CASGVNQPQHF.

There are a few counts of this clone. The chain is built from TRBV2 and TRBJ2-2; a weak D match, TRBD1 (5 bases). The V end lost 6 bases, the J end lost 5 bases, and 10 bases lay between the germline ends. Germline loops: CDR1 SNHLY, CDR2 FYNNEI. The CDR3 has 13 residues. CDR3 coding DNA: TGTGCCAGCAGGACAGTGGGGACCGGGGAGCTGTTTTTT. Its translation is CASRTVGTGELFF.

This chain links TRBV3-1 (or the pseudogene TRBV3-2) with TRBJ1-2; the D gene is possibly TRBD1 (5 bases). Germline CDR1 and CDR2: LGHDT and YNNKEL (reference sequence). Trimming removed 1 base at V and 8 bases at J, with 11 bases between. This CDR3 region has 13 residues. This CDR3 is CASSQAGGLGYTF. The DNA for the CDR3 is TGTGCCAGCAGCCAAGCGGGGGGACTGGGCTACACCTTC.

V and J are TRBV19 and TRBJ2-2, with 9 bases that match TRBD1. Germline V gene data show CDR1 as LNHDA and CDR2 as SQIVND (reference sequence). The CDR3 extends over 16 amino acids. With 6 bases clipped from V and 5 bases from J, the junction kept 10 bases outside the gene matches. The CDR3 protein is CASSYLTGGATGELFF. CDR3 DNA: TGTGCCAGTAGCTACCTTACAGGGGGCGCAACCGGGGAGCTGTTTTTT.

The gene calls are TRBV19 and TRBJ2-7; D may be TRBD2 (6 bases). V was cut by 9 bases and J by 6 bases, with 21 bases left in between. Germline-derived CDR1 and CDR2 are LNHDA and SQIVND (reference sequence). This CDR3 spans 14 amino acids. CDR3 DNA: TGTGCCAGGGGGGGTAGGGAGCCCCAACTCGAGCAGTACGTC. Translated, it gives CARGGREPQLEQYV.

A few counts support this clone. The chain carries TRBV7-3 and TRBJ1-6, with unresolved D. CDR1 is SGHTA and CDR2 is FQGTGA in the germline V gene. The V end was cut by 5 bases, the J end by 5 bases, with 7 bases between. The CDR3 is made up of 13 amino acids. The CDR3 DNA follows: TGTGCCAGCAGCGACACAGATAATTCACCCCTCCACTTT. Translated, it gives CASSDTDNSPLHF.

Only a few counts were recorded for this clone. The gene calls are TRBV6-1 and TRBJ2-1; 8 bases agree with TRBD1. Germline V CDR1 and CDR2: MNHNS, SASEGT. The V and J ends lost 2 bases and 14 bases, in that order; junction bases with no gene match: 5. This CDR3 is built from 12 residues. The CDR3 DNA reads TGTGCCAGCAGTGAACTGGGACAGGTGAAGTTCTTC. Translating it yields CASSELGQVKFF.

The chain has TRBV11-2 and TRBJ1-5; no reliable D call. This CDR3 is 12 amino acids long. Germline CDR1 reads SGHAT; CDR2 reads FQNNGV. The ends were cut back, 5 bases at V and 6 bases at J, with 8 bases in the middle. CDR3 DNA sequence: TGTGCCAGCAGCCCAGGAGGTCAGCCCCAGCATTTT. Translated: CASSPGGQPQHF.

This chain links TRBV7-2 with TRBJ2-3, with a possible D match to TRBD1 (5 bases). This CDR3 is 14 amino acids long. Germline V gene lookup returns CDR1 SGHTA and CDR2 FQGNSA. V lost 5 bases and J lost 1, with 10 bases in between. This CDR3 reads CASSNGQGTDTQYF. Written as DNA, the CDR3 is TGTGCCAGCAGCAACGGACAAGGCACAGATACGCAGTATTTT.

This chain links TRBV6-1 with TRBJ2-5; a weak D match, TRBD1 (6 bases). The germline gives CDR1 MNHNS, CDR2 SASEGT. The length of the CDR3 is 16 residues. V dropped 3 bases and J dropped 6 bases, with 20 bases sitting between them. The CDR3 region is CASSDQDRLGLKTQYF. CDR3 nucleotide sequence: TGTGCCAGCAGTGATCAAGACAGGTTAGGGTTAAAGACCCAGTACTTC.

CDR3 coding DNA: TGTGCCAGCAGCTATCTACAGGGGGCACTCTACAATGAGCAGTTCTTC. It encodes CASSYLQGALYNEQFF. The J gene is TRBJ2-1, the V gene TRBV7-8; 9 nucleotides line up with TRBD1. The germline V gene has CDR1 SGHVS and CDR2 FQNEAQ. V dropped 4 bases and J dropped 3; count of bases not matched to a gene: 7. This CDR3 has 16 residues.

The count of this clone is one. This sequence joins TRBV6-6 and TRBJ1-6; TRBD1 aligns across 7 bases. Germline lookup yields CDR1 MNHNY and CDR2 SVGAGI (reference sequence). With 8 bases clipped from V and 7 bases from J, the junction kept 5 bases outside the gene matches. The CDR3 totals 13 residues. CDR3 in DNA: TGTGCCAGCGGGACAGTCTTAAATTCACCCCTCCACTTT. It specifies CASGTVLNSPLHF.